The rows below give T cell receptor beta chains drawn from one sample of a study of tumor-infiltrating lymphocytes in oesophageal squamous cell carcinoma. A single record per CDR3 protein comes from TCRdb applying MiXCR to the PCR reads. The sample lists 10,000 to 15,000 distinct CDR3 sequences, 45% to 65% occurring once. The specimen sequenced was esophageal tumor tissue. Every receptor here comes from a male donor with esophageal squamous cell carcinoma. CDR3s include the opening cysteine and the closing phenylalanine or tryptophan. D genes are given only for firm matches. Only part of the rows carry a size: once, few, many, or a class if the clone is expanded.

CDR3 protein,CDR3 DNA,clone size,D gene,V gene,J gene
CASSLLNEQYF,TGTGCCAGCAGCTTGTTAAATGAGCAGTACTTC,NA,NA,TRBV7-8,TRBJ2-7
CASSLTGYDGYTF,TGTGCCAGCAGCTTGACAGGGTACGATGGCTACACCTTC,NA,TRBD1,TRBV7-3,TRBJ1-2
CASSTGTSGNYEQYF,TGCGCCAGCAGCACGGGGACTAGCGGAAACTACGAGCAGTACTTC,many,TRBD2,TRBV5-1,TRBJ2-7
CASSLDRQPAYGYTF,TGTGCCAGCAGCTTAGATCGACAGCCAGCCTATGGCTACACCTTC,few,NA,TRBV11-2,TRBJ1-2
CAISASHREYEQYF,TGTGCCATCAGTGCTTCCCACAGGGAGTACGAGCAGTACTTC,NA,NA,TRBV10-3,TRBJ2-7
CASSSERTSAEAFF,TGTGCCAGCAGTTCGGAGAGGACTAGCGCTGAAGCTTTCTTT,medium-sized,NA,TRBV28,TRBJ1-1
CASSQGGRGRGETQYF,TGTGCCAGCAGCCAGGGGGGTCGGGGGCGAGGAGAGACCCAGTACTTC,NA,NA,TRBV3-1,TRBJ2-5
CASSSRGGRGNEQFF,TGTGCCAGCAGCTCACGGGGGGGCCGAGGCAATGAGCAGTTCTTC,NA,TRBD2,TRBV7-3,TRBJ2-1
CASSLKTHQPQHF,TGTGCCAGCAGTTTAAAAACGCATCAGCCCCAGCATTTT,NA,NA,TRBV12-3/TRBV12-4,TRBJ1-5
CASSSEVARNEQYF,TGTGCCAGCAGTTCAGAAGTCGCCCGTAACGAGCAGTACTTC,once,NA,TRBV7-2,TRBJ2-7
CASSLVLAGADTQYF,TGTGCCAGCAGCTTAGTGCTAGCGGGAGCCGATACGCAGTATTTT,NA,TRBD2,TRBV7-6,TRBJ2-3
CASSGQGVEKLEKLFF,TGCGCCAGCAGCGGGCAAGGGGTAGAAAAGTTAGAAAAACTGTTTTTT,few,NA,TRBV5-1,TRBJ1-4
CASRPHRDNYNEQFF,TGTGCCAGCAGACCCCACCGGGACAACTACAATGAGCAGTTCTTC,many,NA,TRBV6-2/TRBV6-3,TRBJ2-1
CASSLEGGYEQYF,TGTGCCAGCAGCTTAGAGGGCGGCTACGAGCAGTACTTC,NA,NA,TRBV7-2,TRBJ2-7
CASSLGLSYDEQFF,TGTGCCAGCAGCTTAGGTCTATCTTACGACGAGCAGTTCTTC,medium-sized,NA,TRBV11-3,TRBJ2-1
CASSYVSNEQFF,TGTGCCAGCAGTTACGTCTCCAATGAGCAGTTCTTC,few,NA,TRBV7-8,TRBJ2-1
CASSPQGEWQPQHF,TGTGCCAGCAGTCCCCAGGGGGAGTGGCAGCCCCAGCATTTT,NA,TRBD1,TRBV6-5,TRBJ1-5
CASSLLAGVYEQYF,TGTGCCAGCAGCTTACTAGCGGGGGTCTACGAGCAGTACTTC,NA,TRBD2,TRBV11-2,TRBJ2-7
CASSPGTSLTTQYF,TGTGCCAGCAGCCCCGGGACTAGCCTAACGACCCAGTACTTC,NA,TRBD2,TRBV7-4,TRBJ2-5
CASSLTSTGLETQYF,TGTGCCAGCAGCTTAACCTCGACAGGGCTCGAGACCCAGTACTTC,NA,TRBD1,TRBV7-3,TRBJ2-5
CASSFPRGGQDRSGANVLTF,TGTGCCAGCAGCTTCCCCCGAGGGGGACAGGACCGCTCTGGGGCCAACGTCCTGACTTTC,NA,TRBD1,TRBV7-2,TRBJ2-6
CASGRGYTFF,TGTGCCAGTGGACGTGGCTACACCTTCTTC,NA,NA,TRBV19,TRBJ2-3
CASTPGQGLNEQFF,TGTGCCAGCACCCCAGGACAGGGGTTAAATGAGCAGTTCTTC,NA,TRBD1,TRBV6-1,TRBJ2-1
CASSSLSGKGPYNEQFF,TGTGCCAGCAGTTCACTAAGCGGGAAGGGCCCCTACAATGAGCAGTTCTTC,NA,TRBD2,TRBV27,TRBJ2-1
CASSLSGRVYEQYF,TGTGCCAGCAGTTTATCGGGCAGGGTCTACGAGCAGTACTTC,NA,NA,TRBV27,TRBJ2-7
CAHRGGPHSYEQFF,TGTGCCCACCGAGGGGGACCGCACTCCTACGAGCAGTTCTTC,NA,NA,TRBV7-3,TRBJ2-1
CASSALGGGSSTDTQYF,TGTGCCAGCAGCGCCCTGGGTGGCGGGTCTAGCACAGATACGCAGTATTTT,NA,NA,TRBV11-3,TRBJ2-3
CASSESTRGRETQYF,TGCGCCAGCAGTGAGTCGACCAGGGGTAGAGAGACCCAGTACTTC,NA,NA,TRBV10-2,TRBJ2-5
CASWERGGQHHNEQFF,TGTGCCAGTTGGGAGCGGGGGGGACAGCACCACAATGAGCAGTTCTTC,few,TRBD2,TRBV27,TRBJ2-1
CASSLQGARDEQYF,TGTGCCAGCAGCTTACAGGGGGCGCGCGACGAGCAGTACTTC,NA,TRBD1,TRBV7-2,TRBJ2-7
CASSVTALDSKYPIYF,TGTGCCAGCAGTGTTACAGCGCTTGACAGCAAATACCCCATATATTTT,NA,NA,TRBV6-1,TRBJ1-3
CASSLLGPHGQYF,TGTGCCAGCAGCTTATTGGGCCCCCATGGGCAGTACTTC,few,NA,TRBV11-2,TRBJ2-7
CASSLAGVRDTQYF,TGTGCCAGCAGCTTAGCGGGAGTTCGAGATACGCAGTATTTT,NA,TRBD2,TRBV7-3,TRBJ2-3
CASSLEAGFRRNEKLFF,TGTGCCAGCAGTTTGGAGGCAGGTTTTCGAAGAAATGAAAAACTGTTTTTT,NA,NA,TRBV28,TRBJ1-4
CASSSYRGDEQYF,TGTGCCAGCAGCTCGTACAGGGGCGACGAGCAGTACTTC,few,TRBD1,TRBV11-2,TRBJ2-7
CASSLVGRSMETQYF,TGTGCCAGCAGCTTAGTGGGACGATCGATGGAGACCCAGTACTTC,NA,NA,TRBV11-2,TRBJ2-5
CASSSSASSYNEQFF,TGTGCCAGCAGCTCTAGCGCCTCATCCTACAATGAGCAGTTCTTC,NA,NA,TRBV7-2,TRBJ2-1
CASSYSWSNQETQYF,TGTGCCAGCAGTTACTCCTGGTCGAACCAAGAGACCCAGTACTTC,NA,NA,TRBV6-6,TRBJ2-5
CASREGTSNSPLHF,TGTGCCAGCAGAGAGGGGACATCTAATTCACCCCTCCACTTC,once,NA,TRBV12-3/TRBV12-4,TRBJ2-7
CASSPQGIEAFF,TGTGCCAGCAGCCCACAGGGCATTGAAGCTTTCTTT,NA,NA,TRBV12-3/TRBV12-4,TRBJ1-1
CASSLGQGGETQYF,TGCGCCAGCAGCTTGGGGCAGGGCGGAGAGACCCAGTACTTC,NA,NA,TRBV5-1,TRBJ2-5
CASSLKPLEGMGTEAFF,TGTGCCAGCAGTTTAAAACCCTTGGAGGGGATGGGCACTGAAGCTTTCTTT,NA,NA,TRBV6-2/TRBV6-3,TRBJ1-1
CASSTQTGGGTEAFF,TGTGCCAGCAGCACTCAGACAGGGGGAGGCACTGAAGCTTTCTTT,NA,TRBD1,TRBV11-2,TRBJ1-1
CASSWDRSKPTNSGANVLTF,TGTGCCAGCAGTTGGGACAGGAGTAAACCAACAAACTCTGGGGCCAACGTCCTGACTTTC,NA,TRBD1,TRBV6-5,TRBJ2-6
CASSLYRDREYGYTF,TGTGCCAGCAGCTTGTACAGGGACAGGGAATATGGCTACACCTTC,NA,TRBD1,TRBV7-2,TRBJ1-2
CASSVEGRANIQYF,TGCGCCAGCAGCGTAGAGGGTCGGGCGAACATTCAGTACTTC,NA,NA,TRBV5-1,TRBJ2-4
CASRTSSQETQYF,TGCGCCAGCAGAACCTCCTCTCAAGAGACCCAGTACTTC,NA,NA,TRBV23-1,TRBJ2-5
CASSSYDTQDGYTF,TGTGCCAGCAGCTCATATGACACCCAGGATGGCTACACCTTC,medium-sized,NA,TRBV7-2,TRBJ1-2
CASSDRDREAYEQYF,TGTGCCAGCAGCGACCGGGACAGGGAAGCCTACGAGCAGTACTTC,NA,TRBD1,TRBV9,TRBJ2-7
CASNSGWSETQYF,TGTGCCAGCAATAGCGGGTGGAGTGAGACCCAGTACTTC,NA,TRBD2,TRBV6-1,TRBJ2-5
CASSQSGRAYNEQFF,TGTGCCAGCAGCCAAAGCGGGAGGGCCTACAATGAGCAGTTCTTC,medium-sized,TRBD2,TRBV12-3/TRBV12-4,TRBJ2-1
CASSWVGSSYNEQFF,TGTGCCAGCAGCTGGGTAGGGAGCTCCTACAATGAGCAGTTCTTC,NA,NA,TRBV11-2,TRBJ2-1
CASSLILSPIPDEQFF,TGTGCCAGCAGCTTAATCCTCAGCCCCATTCCGGATGAGCAGTTCTTC,NA,NA,TRBV7-9,TRBJ2-1
CASSYSGLAGVYNEQFF,TGTGCCAGCAGTTACTCCGGACTAGCGGGAGTGTACAATGAGCAGTTCTTC,NA,TRBD2,TRBV6-6,TRBJ2-1
CASSTPGGRYNEQFF,TGTGCCAGCAGCACCCCAGGCGGGCGGTACAATGAGCAGTTCTTC,NA,NA,TRBV11-2,TRBJ2-1
CASRTEMGPGTLHF,TGTGCCAGCAGAACCGAAATGGGGCCTGGAACCCTCCACTTC,NA,NA,TRBV5-4,TRBJ2-1
CASSLALAGYTF,TGTGCCAGCAGTTTAGCGCTAGCTGGCTACACCTTC,NA,NA,TRBV12-3/TRBV12-4,TRBJ1-2